The present entry profiles one T cell receptor (beta chain) with its context. The sample holds other DNA sequences that translate to the same CDR3. The data derive from a study of blood T cell repertoires in COVID-19. Across the study: T cells, B-cell-depleted T cells, or PBMCs provided the cDNA or gDNA that served as material.

Here immunoSEQ multiplex PCR was the method, and the copy in TCRdb shows in-frame clones only, minus some. The sample lists about 110,000 clones; 80% to 85% were seen once. Germline values: CDR1 KGHSH, CDR2 LQKENI. J gave up 4 bases and V 3 bases, and 3 bases lay outside the gene matches. The CDR3 is 15 amino acids. The chain recombines TRBV18 with TRBJ1-5, with 10 nucleotides matching TRBD1. This receptor was identified in a man between 70 and 80 years old with acute or convalescent COVID-19. The sample taken for sequencing was peripheral blood. CDR3 sequence reads: CASSPGQGRNQPQHF. In DNA form, the CDR3 reads TGTGCCAGCTCACCGGGACAGGGGCGAAATCAGCCCCAGCATTTT.